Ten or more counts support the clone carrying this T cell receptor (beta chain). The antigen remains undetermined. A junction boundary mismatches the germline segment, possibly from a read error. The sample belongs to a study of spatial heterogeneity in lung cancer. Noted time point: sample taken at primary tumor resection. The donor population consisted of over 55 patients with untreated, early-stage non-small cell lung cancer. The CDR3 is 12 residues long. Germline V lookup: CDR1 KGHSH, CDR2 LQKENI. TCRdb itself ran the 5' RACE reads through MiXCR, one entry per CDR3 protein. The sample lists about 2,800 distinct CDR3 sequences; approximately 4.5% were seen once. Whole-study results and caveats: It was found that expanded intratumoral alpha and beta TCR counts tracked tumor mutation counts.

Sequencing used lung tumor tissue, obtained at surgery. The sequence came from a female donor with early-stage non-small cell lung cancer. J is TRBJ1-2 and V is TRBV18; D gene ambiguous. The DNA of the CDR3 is TGTACCAGCTCACAAAGACAAGATGGCTACACCTTC. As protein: CTSSQRQDGYTF.